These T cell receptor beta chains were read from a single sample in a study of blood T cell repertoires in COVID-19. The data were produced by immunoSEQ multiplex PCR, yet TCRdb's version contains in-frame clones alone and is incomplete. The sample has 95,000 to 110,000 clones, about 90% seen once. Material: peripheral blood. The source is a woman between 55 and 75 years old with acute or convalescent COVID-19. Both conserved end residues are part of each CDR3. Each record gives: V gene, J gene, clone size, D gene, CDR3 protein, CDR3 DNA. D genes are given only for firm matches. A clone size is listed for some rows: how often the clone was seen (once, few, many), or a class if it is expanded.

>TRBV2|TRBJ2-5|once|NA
CASTRDGGGETQYF
TGTGCCAGCACCCGGGATGGAGGTGGAGAGACCCAGTACTTC
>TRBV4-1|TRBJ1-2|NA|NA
CASSSGQPVFGYTF
TGCGCCAGCAGCTCCGGACAGCCCGTCTTCGGCTACACCTTC
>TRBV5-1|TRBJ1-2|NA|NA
CASSLGGTSRSYGYTF
TGCGCCAGCAGCTTGGGAGGGACATCTCGTAGCTATGGCTACACCTTC
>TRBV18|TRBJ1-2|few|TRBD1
CASSPVDRTNYGYTF
TGTGCCAGCTCACCAGTGGACAGGACTAACTATGGCTACACCTTC
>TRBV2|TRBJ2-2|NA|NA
CASRRDQAGELFF
TGTGCCAGCAGGCGGGACCAGGCCGGGGAGCTGTTTTTT
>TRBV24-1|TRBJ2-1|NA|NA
CATSDGRVSEQFF
TGTGCCACCAGTGATGGTCGAGTAAGCGAGCAGTTCTTC
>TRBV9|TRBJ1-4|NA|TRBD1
CASSALGRGQEKLFF
TGTGCCAGCAGCGCCCTGGGCAGGGGGCAAGAAAAACTGTTTTTT
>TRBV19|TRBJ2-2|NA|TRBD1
CASSVGTGLGGELFF
TGTGCCAGTAGTGTCGGGACAGGACTGGGAGGGGAGCTGTTTTTT
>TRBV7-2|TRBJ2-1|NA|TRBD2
CASSLVGGSKNEQFF
TGTGCCAGCAGCTTAGTCGGCGGGAGTAAAAATGAGCAGTTCTTC
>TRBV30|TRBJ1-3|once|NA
CAGRQSGNTIYF
TGTGCCGGCAGACAGTCTGGAAACACCATATATTTT
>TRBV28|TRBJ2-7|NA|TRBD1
CASSTAGTGMAVQYF
TGTGCCAGCAGTACCGCCGGGACAGGGATGGCAGTGCAGTACTTC
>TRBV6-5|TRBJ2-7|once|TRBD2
CASSYSRLAGHYEQYF
TGTGCCAGCAGTTACTCCAGACTAGCGGGACACTACGAGCAGTACTTC
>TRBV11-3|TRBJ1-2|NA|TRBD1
CASSLGPGQGGNYGYTF
TGTGCCAGCAGCTTAGGACCGGGACAGGGGGGAAACTATGGCTACACCTTC
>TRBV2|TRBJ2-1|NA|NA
CASVFYPSPEQFF
TGTGCCAGCGTATTCTACCCGAGTCCTGAGCAGTTCTTC
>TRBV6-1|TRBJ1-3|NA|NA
CASSENRGRNTIYF
TGTGCCAGCAGTGAAAATCGGGGAAGAAACACCATATATTTT
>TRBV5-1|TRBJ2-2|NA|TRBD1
CASAVTGGGTGELFF
TGCGCCTCTGCTGTGACAGGGGGCGGAACCGGGGAGCTGTTTTTT
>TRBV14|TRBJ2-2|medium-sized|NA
CASSQELDGELFF
TGTGCCAGCAGCCAAGAATTAGACGGGGAGCTGTTTTTT
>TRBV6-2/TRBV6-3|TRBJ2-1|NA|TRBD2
CASSYSASGAYNEQFF
TGTGCCAGCAGTTACTCGGCTAGCGGGGCCTACAATGAGCAGTTCTTC
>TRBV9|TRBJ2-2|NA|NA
CASSGYRDRNTGELFF
TGTGCCAGCAGCGGCTACAGGGATAGGAACACCGGGGAGCTGTTTTTT
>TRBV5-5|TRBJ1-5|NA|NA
CASSWGAGREPQHF
TGTGCCAGCAGCTGGGGGGCAGGGAGGGAGCCCCAGCATTTT
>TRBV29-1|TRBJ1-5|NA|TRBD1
CSVGTGGQPQHF
TGCAGCGTGGGGACAGGGGGACAGCCCCAGCATTTT
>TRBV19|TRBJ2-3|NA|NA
CASSIDKRRPGETQYF
TGTGCCAGTAGTATAGATAAACGGCGGCCTGGGGAGACGCAGTATTTT
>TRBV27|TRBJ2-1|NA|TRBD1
CASSLSVGQGYNEQFF
TGTGCCAGCAGTTTATCAGTGGGACAGGGCTACAATGAGCAGTTCTTC
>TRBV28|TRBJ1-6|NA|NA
CASSFPYNSPLHF
TGTGCCAGCAGTTTCCCATATAATTCACCCCTCCACTTT
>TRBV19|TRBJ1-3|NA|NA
CASKGDAGNTIYF
TGTGCCAGTAAGGGGGACGCGGGAAACACCATATATTTT
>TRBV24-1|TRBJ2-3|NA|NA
CATSGGDSTDTQYF
TGTGCCACCAGTGGGGGCGACAGCACAGATACGCAGTATTTT
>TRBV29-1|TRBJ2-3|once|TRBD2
CSVVGLAGEVADTQYF
TGCAGCGTTGTCGGTTTAGCGGGAGAAGTGGCAGATACGCAGTATTTT
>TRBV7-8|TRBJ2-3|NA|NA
CASRRRGADTQYF
TGTGCCAGCAGGAGACGAGGCGCAGATACGCAGTATTTT
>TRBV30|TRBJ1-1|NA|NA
CAWSRGRQANTEAFF
TGTGCCTGGAGTAGGGGCAGACAGGCTAACACTGAAGCTTTCTTT
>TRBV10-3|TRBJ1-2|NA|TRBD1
CAISDDRESYGYTF
TGTGCCATCAGTGACGACAGGGAAAGCTATGGCTACACCTTC
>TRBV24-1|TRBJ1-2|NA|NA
CATSDQSYGYTF
TGTGCCACCAGTGATCAGTCCTATGGCTACACCTTC
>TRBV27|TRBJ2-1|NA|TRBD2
CASSFSGRKSYNEQFF
TGTGCCAGCAGTTTTAGCGGGAGAAAGTCCTACAATGAGCAGTTCTTC
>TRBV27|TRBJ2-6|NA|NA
CASSFSGANVLTF
TGTGCCAGCAGTTTCTCCGGGGCCAACGTCCTGACTTTC
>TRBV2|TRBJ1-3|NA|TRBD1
CASSRDRGGGNTIYF
TGTGCCAGCAGCAGAGACAGGGGGGGTGGAAACACCATATATTTT
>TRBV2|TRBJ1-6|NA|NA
CASSWQGQTSPLHF
TGTGCCAGCAGCTGGCAGGGTCAGACCTCACCCCTCCACTTT
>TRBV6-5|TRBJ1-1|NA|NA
CASRTGMNTEAFF
TGTGCCAGCAGGACAGGCATGAACACTGAAGCTTTCTTT
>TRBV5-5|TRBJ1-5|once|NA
CASSPDTFNQPQHF
TGTGCCAGCAGCCCCGACACCTTCAATCAGCCCCAGCATTTT
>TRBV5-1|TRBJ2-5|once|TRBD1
CASSLGAAGGQETQYF
TGCGCCAGCAGCTTGGGGGCGGCAGGGGGCCAAGAGACCCAGTACTTC
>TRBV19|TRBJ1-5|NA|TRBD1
CASSSSGQLNQPQHF
TGTGCCAGTAGTAGTTCGGGACAGCTCAATCAGCCCCAGCATTTT
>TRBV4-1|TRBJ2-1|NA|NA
CASSQVLTSYNEQFF
TGCGCCAGCAGCCAAGTTCTGACTAGCTACAATGAGCAGTTCTTC
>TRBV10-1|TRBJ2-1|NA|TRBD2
CASSERAAGGPGNEQFF
TGCGCCAGCAGTGAGAGGGCCGCGGGAGGGCCCGGTAATGAGCAGTTCTTC
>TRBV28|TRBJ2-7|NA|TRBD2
CASSLRGGALSYEQYF
TGTGCCAGCAGTTTAAGGGGAGGGGCCCTCTCCTACGAGCAGTACTTC
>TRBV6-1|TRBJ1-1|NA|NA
CASSERPGLVTEAFF
TGTGCCAGCAGTGAAAGGCCAGGGTTGGTCACTGAAGCTTTCTTT
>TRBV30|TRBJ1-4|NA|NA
CAWSLGSLNEKLFF
TGTGCCTGGAGTCTGGGCAGCCTTAATGAAAAACTGTTTTTT
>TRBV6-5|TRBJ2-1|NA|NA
CASFKYRGEQFF
TGTGCCAGTTTTAAATACCGAGGTGAGCAGTTCTTC
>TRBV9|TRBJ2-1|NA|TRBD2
CASSGLAGVNEQFF
TGTGCCAGCAGCGGGTTAGCGGGAGTGAATGAGCAGTTCTTC